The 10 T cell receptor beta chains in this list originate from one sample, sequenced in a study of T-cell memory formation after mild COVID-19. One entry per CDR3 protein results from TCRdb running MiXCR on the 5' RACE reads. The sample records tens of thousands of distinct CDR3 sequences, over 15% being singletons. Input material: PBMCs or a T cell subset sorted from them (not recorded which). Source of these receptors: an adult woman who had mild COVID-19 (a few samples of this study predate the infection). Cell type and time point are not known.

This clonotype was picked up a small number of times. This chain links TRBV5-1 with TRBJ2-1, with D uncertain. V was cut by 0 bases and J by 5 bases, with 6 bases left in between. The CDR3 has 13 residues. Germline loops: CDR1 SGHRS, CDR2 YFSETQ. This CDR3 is CASSLVPDNEQFF. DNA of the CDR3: TGCGCCAGCAGCTTGGTACCGGACAATGAGCAGTTCTTC.

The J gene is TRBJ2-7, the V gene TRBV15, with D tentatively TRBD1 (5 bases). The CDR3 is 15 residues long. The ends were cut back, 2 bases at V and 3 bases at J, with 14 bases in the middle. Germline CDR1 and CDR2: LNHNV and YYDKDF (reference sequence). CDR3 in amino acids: CATSRPGQGLYEQYF. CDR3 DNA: TGTGCCACCAGCAGACCGGGCCAGGGTCTCTACGAGCAGTACTTC.

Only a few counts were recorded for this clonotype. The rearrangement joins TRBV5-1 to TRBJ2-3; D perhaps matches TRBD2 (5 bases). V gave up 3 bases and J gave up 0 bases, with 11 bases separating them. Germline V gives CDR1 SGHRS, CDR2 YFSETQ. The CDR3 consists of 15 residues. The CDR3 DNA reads TGCGCCAGCAGCTCCGGACTGCCCAGCACAGATACGCAGTATTTT. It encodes CASSSGLPSTDTQYF.

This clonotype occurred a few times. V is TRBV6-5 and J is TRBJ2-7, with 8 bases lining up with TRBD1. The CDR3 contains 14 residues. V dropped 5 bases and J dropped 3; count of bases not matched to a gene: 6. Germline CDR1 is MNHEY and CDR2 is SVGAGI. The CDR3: CASSMRTGHYEQYF. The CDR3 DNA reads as TGTGCCAGCAGTATGAGGACAGGGCACTACGAGCAGTACTTC.

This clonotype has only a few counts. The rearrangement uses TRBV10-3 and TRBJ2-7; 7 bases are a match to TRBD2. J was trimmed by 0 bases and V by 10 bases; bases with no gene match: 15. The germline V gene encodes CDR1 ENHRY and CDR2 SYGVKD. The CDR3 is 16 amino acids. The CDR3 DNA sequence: TGTGCCACCATGTCGAGACCGGGAGGTACCTCCTACGAGCAGTACTTC. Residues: CATMSRPGGTSYEQYF.

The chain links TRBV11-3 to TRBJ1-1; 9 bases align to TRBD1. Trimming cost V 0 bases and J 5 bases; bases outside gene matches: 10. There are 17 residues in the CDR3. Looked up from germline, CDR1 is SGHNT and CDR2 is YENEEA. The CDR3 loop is CASSLDPAGTGWTEAFF. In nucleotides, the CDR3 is TGTGCCAGCAGCTTAGATCCTGCCGGGACAGGGTGGACTGAAGCTTTCTTT. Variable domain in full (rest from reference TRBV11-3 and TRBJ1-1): EAGVVQSPRYKIIEKKQPVAFWCNPISGHNTLYWYLQNLGQGPELLIRYENEEAVDDSQLPKDRFSAERLKGVDSTLKIQPAELGDSAVYLCASSLDPAGTGWTEAFFGQGTRLTVV.

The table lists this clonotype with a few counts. The CDR3, as DNA: TGCGCCAGCAGCTTGGTCGCAGGGGGAGGCGAAAAACTGTTTTTT. It yields the protein CASSLVAGGGEKLFF. V and J are TRBV5-1 and TRBJ1-4; 7 bases map to TRBD1. The CDR3 spans 15 residues. Germline lookup yields CDR1 SGHRS and CDR2 YFSETQ. The V gene end was trimmed by 0 bases and the J gene end by 8 bases; junction bases not matched to a gene: 7. Variable domain in full (rest from reference TRBV5-1 and TRBJ1-4): KAGVTQTPRYLIKTRGQQVTLSCSPISGHRSVSWYQQTPGQGLQFLFEYFSETQRNKGNFPGRFSGRQFSNSRSEMNVSTLELGDSALYLCASSLVAGGGEKLFFGSGTQLSVL.

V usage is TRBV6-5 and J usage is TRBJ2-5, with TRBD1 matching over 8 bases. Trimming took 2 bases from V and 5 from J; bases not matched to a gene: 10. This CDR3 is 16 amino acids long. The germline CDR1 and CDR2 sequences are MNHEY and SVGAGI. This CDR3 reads CASSYSPRGHGETQYF. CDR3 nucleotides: TGTGCCAGCAGTTACAGCCCCAGGGGGCATGGGGAGACCCAGTACTTC.

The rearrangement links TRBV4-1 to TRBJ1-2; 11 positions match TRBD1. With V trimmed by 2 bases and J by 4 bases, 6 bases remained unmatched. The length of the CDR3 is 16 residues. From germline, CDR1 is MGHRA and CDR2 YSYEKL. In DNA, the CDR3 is TGCGCCAGCAGCCAACTCGGGACAGGGGGTACCTATGGCTACACCTTC. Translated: CASSQLGTGGTYGYTF.

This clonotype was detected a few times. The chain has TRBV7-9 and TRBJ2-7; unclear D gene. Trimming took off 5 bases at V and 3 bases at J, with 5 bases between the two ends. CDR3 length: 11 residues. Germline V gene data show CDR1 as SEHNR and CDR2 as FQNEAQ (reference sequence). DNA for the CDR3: TGTGCCAGCAGCCGTTACTACGAGCAGTACTTC. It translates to CASSRYYEQYF.